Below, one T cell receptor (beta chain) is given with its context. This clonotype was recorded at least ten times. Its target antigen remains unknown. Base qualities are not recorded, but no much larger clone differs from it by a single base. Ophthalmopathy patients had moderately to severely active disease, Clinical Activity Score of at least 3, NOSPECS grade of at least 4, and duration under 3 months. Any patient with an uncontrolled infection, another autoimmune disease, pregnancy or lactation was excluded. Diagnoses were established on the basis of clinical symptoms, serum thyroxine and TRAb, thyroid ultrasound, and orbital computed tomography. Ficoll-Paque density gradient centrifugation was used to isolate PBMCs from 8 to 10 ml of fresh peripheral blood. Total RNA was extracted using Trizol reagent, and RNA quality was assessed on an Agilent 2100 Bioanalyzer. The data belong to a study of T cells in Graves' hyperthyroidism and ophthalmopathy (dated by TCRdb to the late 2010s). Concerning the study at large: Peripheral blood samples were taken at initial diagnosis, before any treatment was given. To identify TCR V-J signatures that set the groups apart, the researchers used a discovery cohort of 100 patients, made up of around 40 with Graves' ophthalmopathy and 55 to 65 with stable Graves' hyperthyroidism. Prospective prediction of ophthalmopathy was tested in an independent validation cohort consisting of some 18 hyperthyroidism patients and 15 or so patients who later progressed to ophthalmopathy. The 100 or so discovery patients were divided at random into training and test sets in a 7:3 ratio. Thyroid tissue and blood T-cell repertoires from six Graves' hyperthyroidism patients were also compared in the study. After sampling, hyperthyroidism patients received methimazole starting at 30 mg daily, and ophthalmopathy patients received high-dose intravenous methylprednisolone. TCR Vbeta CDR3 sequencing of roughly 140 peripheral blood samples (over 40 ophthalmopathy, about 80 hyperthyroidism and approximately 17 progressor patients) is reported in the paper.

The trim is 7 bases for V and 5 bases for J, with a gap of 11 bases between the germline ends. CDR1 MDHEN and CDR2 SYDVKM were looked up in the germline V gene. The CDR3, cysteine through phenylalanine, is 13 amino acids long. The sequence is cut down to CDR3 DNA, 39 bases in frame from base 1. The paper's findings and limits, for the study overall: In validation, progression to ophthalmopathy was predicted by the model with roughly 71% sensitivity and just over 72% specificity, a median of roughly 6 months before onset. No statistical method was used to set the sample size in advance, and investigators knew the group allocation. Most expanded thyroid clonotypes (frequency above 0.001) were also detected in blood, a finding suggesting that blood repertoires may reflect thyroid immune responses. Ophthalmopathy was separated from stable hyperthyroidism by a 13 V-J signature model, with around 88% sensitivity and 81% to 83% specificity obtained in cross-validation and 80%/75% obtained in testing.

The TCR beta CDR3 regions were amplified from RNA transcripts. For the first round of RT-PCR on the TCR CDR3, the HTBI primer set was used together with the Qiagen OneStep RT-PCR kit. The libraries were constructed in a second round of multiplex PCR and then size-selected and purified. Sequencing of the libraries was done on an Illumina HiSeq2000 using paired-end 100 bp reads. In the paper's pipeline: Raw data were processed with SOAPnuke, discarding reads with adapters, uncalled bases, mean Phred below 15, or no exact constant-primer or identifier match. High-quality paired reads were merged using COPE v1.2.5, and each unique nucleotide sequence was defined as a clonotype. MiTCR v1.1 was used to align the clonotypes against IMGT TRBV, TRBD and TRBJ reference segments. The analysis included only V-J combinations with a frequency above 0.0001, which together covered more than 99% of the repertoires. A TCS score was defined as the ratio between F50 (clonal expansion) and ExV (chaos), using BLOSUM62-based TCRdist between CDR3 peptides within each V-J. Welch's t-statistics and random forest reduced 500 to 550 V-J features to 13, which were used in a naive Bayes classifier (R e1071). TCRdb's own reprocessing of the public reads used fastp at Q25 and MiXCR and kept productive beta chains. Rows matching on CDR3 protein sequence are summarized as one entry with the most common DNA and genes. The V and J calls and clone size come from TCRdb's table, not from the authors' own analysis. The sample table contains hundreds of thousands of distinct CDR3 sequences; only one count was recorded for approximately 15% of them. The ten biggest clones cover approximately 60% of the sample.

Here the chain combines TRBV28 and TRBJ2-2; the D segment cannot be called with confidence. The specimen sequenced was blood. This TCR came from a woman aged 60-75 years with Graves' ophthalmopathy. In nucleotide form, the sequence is TGTGCCAGCAAGTGGCCCGGAACCGGGGAGCTGTTTTTT. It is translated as CASKWPGTGELFF. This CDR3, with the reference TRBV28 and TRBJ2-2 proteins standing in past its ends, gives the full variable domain DVKVTQSSRYLVKRTGEKVFLECVQDMDHENMFWYRQDPGLGLRLIYFSYDVKMKEKGDIPEGYSVSREKKERFSLILESASTNQTSMYLCASKWPGTGELFFGEGSRLTVL.